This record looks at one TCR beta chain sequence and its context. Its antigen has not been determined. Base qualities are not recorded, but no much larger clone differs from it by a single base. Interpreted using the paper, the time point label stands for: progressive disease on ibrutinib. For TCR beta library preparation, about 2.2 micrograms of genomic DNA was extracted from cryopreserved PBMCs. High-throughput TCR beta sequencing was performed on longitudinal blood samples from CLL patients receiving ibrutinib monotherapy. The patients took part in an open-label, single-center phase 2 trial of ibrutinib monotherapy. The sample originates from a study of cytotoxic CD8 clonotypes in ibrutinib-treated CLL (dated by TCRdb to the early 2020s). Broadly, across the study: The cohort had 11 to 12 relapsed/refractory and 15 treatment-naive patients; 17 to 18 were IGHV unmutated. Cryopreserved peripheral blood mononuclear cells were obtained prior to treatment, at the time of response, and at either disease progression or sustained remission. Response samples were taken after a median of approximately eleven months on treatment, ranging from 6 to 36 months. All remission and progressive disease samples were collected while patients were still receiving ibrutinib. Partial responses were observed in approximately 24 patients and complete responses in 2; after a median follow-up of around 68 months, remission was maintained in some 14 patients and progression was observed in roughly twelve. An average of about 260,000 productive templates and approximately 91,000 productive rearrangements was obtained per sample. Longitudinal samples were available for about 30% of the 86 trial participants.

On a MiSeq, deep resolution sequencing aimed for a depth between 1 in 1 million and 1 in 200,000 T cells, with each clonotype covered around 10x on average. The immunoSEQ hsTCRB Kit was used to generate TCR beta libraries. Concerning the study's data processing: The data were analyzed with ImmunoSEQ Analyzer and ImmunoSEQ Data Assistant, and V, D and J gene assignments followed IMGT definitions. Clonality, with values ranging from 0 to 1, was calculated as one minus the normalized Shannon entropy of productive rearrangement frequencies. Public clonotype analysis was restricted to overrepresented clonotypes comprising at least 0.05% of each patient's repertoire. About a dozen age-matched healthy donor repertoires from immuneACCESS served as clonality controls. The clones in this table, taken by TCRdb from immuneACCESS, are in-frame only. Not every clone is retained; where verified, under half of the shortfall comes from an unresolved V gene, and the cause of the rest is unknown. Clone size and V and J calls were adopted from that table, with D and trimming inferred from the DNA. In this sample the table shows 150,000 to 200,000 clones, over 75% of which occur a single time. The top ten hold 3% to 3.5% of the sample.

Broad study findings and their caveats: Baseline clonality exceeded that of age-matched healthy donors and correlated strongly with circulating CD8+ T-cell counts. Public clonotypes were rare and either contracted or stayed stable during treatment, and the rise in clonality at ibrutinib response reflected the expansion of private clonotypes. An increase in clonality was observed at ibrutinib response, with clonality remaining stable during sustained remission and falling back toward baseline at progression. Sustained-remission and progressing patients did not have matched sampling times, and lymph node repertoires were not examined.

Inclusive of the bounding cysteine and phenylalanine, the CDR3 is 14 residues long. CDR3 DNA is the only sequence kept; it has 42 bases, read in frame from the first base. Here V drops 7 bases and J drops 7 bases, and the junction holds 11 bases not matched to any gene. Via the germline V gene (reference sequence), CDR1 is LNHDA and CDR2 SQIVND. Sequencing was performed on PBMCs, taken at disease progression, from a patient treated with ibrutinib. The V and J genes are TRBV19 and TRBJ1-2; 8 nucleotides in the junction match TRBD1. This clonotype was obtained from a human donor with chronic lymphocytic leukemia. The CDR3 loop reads CASIPDREGLGYTF. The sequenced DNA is TGTGCCAGTATCCCGGACAGGGAAGGTCTTGGCTACACCTTC.